This record looks at one TCR beta chain sequence and its context. Its target is not known. The record originates from a study of cytomegalovirus exposure and HLA in healthy donors. General observations from the study: Listed as cytomegalovirus-associated were 150 or so TCR beta chains.

In the PCR, 60 Vbeta and 13 Jbeta primers were used. Repertoires were generated with immunoSEQ multiplex PCR, while TCRdb's copy carries only in-frame clones and drops some. The repertoire has some 150,000 clones, around three quarters of them found once; the top ten carry 1.5% to 2%. The sequence derives from a woman in her 30s in good health and CMV-seronegative. The sample was PBMCs.

The CDR3 protein is CASSQAPSSYNSPLHF. In DNA form, the CDR3 reads TGTGCCAGCAGCCAAGCCCCCAGCTCCTATAATTCACCCCTCCACTTT. The chain carries TRBV14 and TRBJ1-6; D is undetermined. Trimming removed 1 base from V and 0 bases from J, with 7 bases in between. Germline lookup yields CDR1 SGHDN and CDR2 FVKESK. The CDR3 runs to 16 residues. The full variable domain, in which reference TRBV14 and TRBJ1-6 provide the parts outside the CDR3, is EAGVTQFPSHSVIEKGQTVTLRCDPISGHDNLYWYRRVMGKEIKFLLHFVKESKQDESGMPNNRFLAERTGGTYSTLKVQPAELEDSGVYFCASSQAPSSYNSPLHFGNGTRLTVT.